This TCR beta chain was captured in a study of T cells expressing NK-cell markers. There are 15 residues in the CDR3. Germline V gene lookup returns CDR1 GTSNPN and CDR2 SVGIG (reference sequence). TCRdb re-called the 5' RACE reads; one entry per CDR3 protein, DNA not given. The sample totals about 260,000 distinct CDR3 sequences. Specimen: blood T cells: a sorted CD56 or NKG2C T cell subset, CD4+ or CD8+ T cells, or bulk PBMC T cells (not recorded which). This rearrangement joins TRBV30 to TRBJ2-6; lacking DNA, the TRBD1 call made by TCRdb goes unchecked. This TCR was sampled from a man in his late teens or twenties in good health. The CDR3 loop is CAWSSTGAGANVLTF.